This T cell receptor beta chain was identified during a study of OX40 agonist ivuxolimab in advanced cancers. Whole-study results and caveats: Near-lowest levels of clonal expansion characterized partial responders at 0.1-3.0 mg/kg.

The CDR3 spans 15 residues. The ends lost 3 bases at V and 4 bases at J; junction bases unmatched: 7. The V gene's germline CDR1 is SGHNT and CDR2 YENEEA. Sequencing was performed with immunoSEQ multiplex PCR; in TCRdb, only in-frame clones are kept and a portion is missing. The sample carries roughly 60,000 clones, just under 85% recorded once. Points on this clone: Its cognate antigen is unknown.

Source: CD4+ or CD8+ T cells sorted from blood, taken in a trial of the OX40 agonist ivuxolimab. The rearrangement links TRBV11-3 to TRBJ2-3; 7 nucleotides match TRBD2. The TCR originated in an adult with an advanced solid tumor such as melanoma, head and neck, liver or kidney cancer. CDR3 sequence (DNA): TGTGCCAGCAGCTTGGACGGGAGGCAGGCAGATACGCAGTATTTT. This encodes CASSLDGRQADTQYF.